This T cell receptor beta chain derives from a study of blood T cell repertoires in COVID-19. Assay: immunoSEQ multiplex PCR; the TCRdb copy retains only in-frame clones and omits some. The profile shows under 450,000 clones, 89% of them singletons. The receptor was derived from a woman in her thirties or forties with COVID-19, enrolled during active disease. Material: peripheral blood.

In DNA form, the CDR3 reads TGTGCCAGCAGTTCGCTACCGACAGGGGCTAACTATGGCTACACCTTC. It encodes CASSSLPTGANYGYTF. V usage is TRBV6-2 or TRBV6-3 and J usage is TRBJ1-2, with 8 bases aligning to TRBD1. J lost 0 bases, V lost 4 bases, and 7 bases had no gene match. CDR1 and CDR2 from the germline V gene are MNHEY and SVGEGT. This CDR3 is built from 16 residues.